The 5 T cell receptor beta chains below all came from one sample that was sequenced in a study of low-dose radiotherapy and immunotherapy resistance in tumors. Time point of the sample: before trial treatment. Covering alpha and beta chains, TRAV- and TRBV-specific primers were used for the first-strand cDNA. Amplification of TCRs used a constant-region primer and V-primer adapter for about 19 PCR cycles. TCRdb fed the reads into MiXCR, producing one record per CDR3 protein. The sample lists 45,000 to 75,000 distinct CDR3 sequences; almost 25% were seen once. The sequenced sample was PBMCs, obtained before treatment. The receptors were sampled from a male donor with prostate cancer.

This clonotype has at least ten counts. The chain's CDR3 is CASSEKGANYGYTF. The CDR3 bases are TGTGCCAGCAGTGAGAAAGGGGCCAACTATGGCTACACCTTC. The chain has TRBV2 and TRBJ1-2; possible D gene TRBD1, 5 bases. The CDR3 is 14 amino acids. CDR1 is SNHLY and CDR2 is FYNNEI in the germline V gene. The ends were cut back, 3 bases at V and 2 bases at J, with 10 bases in the middle. The whole variable domain, filled in from reference TRBV2 and TRBJ1-2, reads EPEVTQTPSHQVTQMGQEVILRCVPISNHLYFYWYRQILGQKVEFLVSFYNNEISEKSEIFDDQFSVERPDGSNFTLKIRSTKLEDSAMYFCASSEKGANYGYTFGSGTRLTVV.

This clonotype was counted many times. The rearrangement uses TRBV6-1 and TRBJ2-2; the D call may be TRBD1 or TRBD2 (6 bases each). The CDR3 is 15 residues long. In germline, CDR1 is MNHNS, CDR2 SASEGT. With 8 bases removed from V and 0 bases from J, the gap between germline ends came to 13 bases. CDR3 amino acids: CASQGRLANTGELFF. DNA of the CDR3: TGTGCCAGCCAGGGGAGACTAGCGAACACCGGGGAGCTGTTTTTT.

This clonotype was seen repeatedly, ten times or more. The gene calls are TRBV28 and TRBJ2-4; TRBD2 aligns across 8 bases. CDR1 and CDR2 (germline): MDHEN, SYDVKM. Germline trimming cut 4 bases from V and 1 base from J; bases unmatched to any gene: 6. CDR3 length: 16 residues. As DNA, the CDR3 is TGTGCCAGCAGTTCCCCGGGAGGGAAGGCCAAAAACATTCAGTACTTC. Amino acid sequence: CASSSPGGKAKNIQYF.

By proportion, this clonotype is medium-sized (0.01 to 0.1%). This sequence joins TRBV28 and TRBJ1-5, with TRBD1 identical over 8 bases. The CDR3 consists of 16 residues. Losses at the gene ends were 4 bases for V and 6 bases for J; bases not matched to a gene: 11. Germline values: CDR1 MDHEN, CDR2 SYDVKM. The CDR3 nucleotides are TGTGCCAGCAGTTCTCAGACAGGGGCTGGTCCTCAGCCCCAGCATTTT. This codes for CASSSQTGAGPQPQHF.

There are many counts of this clonotype. J is TRBJ2-7 and V is TRBV14; no firm D call. The CDR3 consists of 14 residues. V was clipped by 4 bases and J by 1 base, with 11 bases between them. Germline CDR1 SGHDN, CDR2 FVKESK. CDR3 DNA: TGTGCCAGCAGCCCGAGGCAACAGTCCTACGAGCAGTACTTC. This sequence encodes CASSPRQQSYEQYF.